These T cell receptor beta chains were read from a single sample in a study of blood T cell repertoires in COVID-19. Here immunoSEQ multiplex PCR was the method, and the copy in TCRdb shows in-frame clones only, minus some. The sample lists about 190,000 clones; around 84% were seen once. Sequenced material: peripheral blood. These receptor sequences come from a human donor in a cohort sampled during active COVID-19. The CDR3 runs from the conserved cysteine through the conserved F or W.

V | CDR3
TRBV11-2 | CASSLEFGLAGADTQYF
TRBV29-1 | CSVETGRSVGYTF
TRBV7-2 | CASSLTGSSEQYF
TRBV6-5 | CASSTHRVFVEPQHF
TRBV7-9 | CASSLVGQPQHF
TRBV25-1 | CASRNREGAFF
TRBV7-2 | CASSFQFVQEQFF
TRBV10-3 | CAISVGRTGDQPQHF
TRBV6-5 | CASRISRTDTQYF
TRBV10-3 | CAISESLFGSYGYTF
TRBV28 | CASSLWGDRDGTDTQYF
TRBV28 | CASSFFIGELFF